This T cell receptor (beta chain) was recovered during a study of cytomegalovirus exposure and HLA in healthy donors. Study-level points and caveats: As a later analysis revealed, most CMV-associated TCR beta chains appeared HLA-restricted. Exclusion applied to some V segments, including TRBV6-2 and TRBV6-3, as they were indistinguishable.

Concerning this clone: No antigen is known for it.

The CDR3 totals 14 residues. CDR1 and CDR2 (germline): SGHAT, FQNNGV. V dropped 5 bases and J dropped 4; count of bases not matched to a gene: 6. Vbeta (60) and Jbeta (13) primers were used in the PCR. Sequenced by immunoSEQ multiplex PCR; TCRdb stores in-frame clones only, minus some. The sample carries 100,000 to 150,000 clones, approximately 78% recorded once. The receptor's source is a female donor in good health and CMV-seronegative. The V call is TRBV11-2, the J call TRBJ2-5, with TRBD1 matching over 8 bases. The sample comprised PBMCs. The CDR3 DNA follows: TGTGCCAGCAGCCGTGACAGGGGATCAGAGACCCAGTACTTC. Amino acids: CASSRDRGSETQYF. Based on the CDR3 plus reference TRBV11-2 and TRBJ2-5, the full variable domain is EAGVAQSPRYKIIEKRQSVAFWCNPISGHATLYWYQQILGQGPKLLIQFQNNGVVDDSQLPKDRFSAERLKGVDSTLKIQPAKLEDSAVYLCASSRDRGSETQYFGPGTRLLVL.